These 23 T cell receptor beta chains were all obtained from the same sample, sequenced in a study of blood T cell repertoires in COVID-19. Produced via immunoSEQ multiplex PCR; TCRdb's table is partial and in-frame only. Here the sample spans more than 150,000 clones, about nine tenths being singletons. The sample comprised peripheral blood. Every receptor here comes from a woman aged 65 to 85 with acute or convalescent COVID-19.

This chain joins TRBV15 and TRBJ1-5; 8 positions agree with TRBD1. This CDR3 has 16 residues. The germline V gene has CDR1 LNHNV and CDR2 YYDKDF (reference sequence). With V trimmed by 6 bases and J by 0 bases, 7 bases remained unmatched. The CDR3 sequence: CATRPGTGYSNQPQHF. CDR3 DNA: TGTGCCACCAGGCCAGGGACAGGCTATAGCAATCAGCCCCAGCATTTT.

The chain recombines TRBV10-3 with TRBJ2-3, with 10 bases identical to TRBD2. Germline CDR1 ENHRY, CDR2 SYGVKD. This CDR3 spans 13 amino acids. V was pared by 10 bases and J by 6 bases, with 7 bases of the junction left unmatched. The CDR3 DNA is TGTGCCACCTCTAGCGGGGGCCGTGATACGCAGTATTTT. Residues: CATSSGGRDTQYF.

The chain combines TRBV5-5 with TRBJ1-3; TRBD1 matches at 8 bases. After removal of 0 bases from V and 3 bases from J, the junction contained 5 bases not matched to a gene. The CDR3 has 16 residues. Germline V gene data show CDR1 as SGHKS and CDR2 as YYEKEE (reference sequence). This CDR3 reads CASSLGQGTRGNTIYF. CDR3 bases: TGTGCCAGCAGCTTGGGACAGGGGACCCGTGGAAACACCATATATTTT.

J is TRBJ2-2 and V is TRBV4-3; TRBD1 might be the D (6 bases). Germline assignment: CDR1 LGHNA and CDR2 YSLEER. The CDR3 has 17 amino acids. Deletions cut 5 bases from V and 0 bases from J, with 16 bases between. CDR3 amino acids: CASSSRDTYPNTGELFF. DNA for the CDR3: TGCGCCAGCAGCTCCCGGGACACATATCCGAACACCGGGGAGCTGTTTTTT.

The chain is built from TRBV5-4 and TRBJ2-1, with TRBD2 matching over 15 bases. J was trimmed by 2 bases and V by 4 bases; bases with no gene match: 10. In germline, CDR1 is SGHNT, CDR2 YYREEE (reference sequence). The CDR3 loop spans 19 amino acids. CDR3 DNA: TGTGCCAGCAGCGGTCCGGGACTAGCGGGGGGTAGTACCTACAATGAGCAGTTCTTC. Translation gives CASSGPGLAGGSTYNEQFF.

The chain employs TRBV3-1 (or the pseudogene TRBV3-2) and TRBJ1-3; D might be TRBD1 (5 bases). The CDR3 has 14 amino acids. V lost 6 bases and J lost 4, with 13 bases in between. Germline CDR1 and CDR2: LGHDT and YNNKEL (reference sequence). The CDR3: CASRLSGSGNTIYF. The CDR3 bases are TGTGCCAGCAGACTATCAGGGTCAGGAAACACCATATATTTT.

V gene TRBV4-3 combines with J gene TRBJ2-3; 9 bases are shared with TRBD1. V was pared by 6 bases and J by 2 bases, with 9 bases of the junction left unmatched. Germline V lookup: CDR1 LGHNA, CDR2 YSLEER. The CDR3 sequence is 16 residues long. The CDR3 loop reads CASRLTGTGITDTQYF. For the CDR3, the DNA is TGCGCCAGCAGACTTACCGGGACAGGGATCACAGATACGCAGTATTTT.

This clone was found once. The genes are TRBV19 and TRBJ1-2, with D perhaps matching TRBD1 (5 bases). CDR1 and CDR2 from the germline V gene are LNHDA and SQIVND (reference sequence). The CDR3 length is 14 residues. V gave up 4 bases and J gave up 4 bases, with 13 bases separating them. CDR3: CASSNPGSTYGYTF. CDR3 sequence (DNA): TGTGCCAGTAGTAACCCAGGGTCCACCTATGGCTACACCTTC.

Worth noting for this clone: Other nucleotide sequences in the sample specify the same CDR3. The rearrangement uses TRBV19 and TRBJ1-5; 7 nucleotides align to TRBD1. V shed 4 bases, J shed 2 bases, and the junction held 2 bases outside the gene matches. This CDR3 is 14 amino acids long. Germline loops: CDR1 LNHDA, CDR2 SQIVND (reference sequence). The CDR3: CASSTGQGNQPQHF. CDR3 DNA sequence: TGTGCCAGTAGTACCGGACAGGGCAATCAGCCCCAGCATTTT.

The rearrangement links TRBV2 to TRBJ2-5; 7 bases agree with TRBD1. The CDR3 length is 13 residues. Germline-derived CDR1 and CDR2 are SNHLY and FYNNEI. The ends lost 10 bases at V and 2 bases at J; junction bases unmatched: 7. The CDR3 nucleotides are TGTGCCACAGGGCCAGGGGGACAAGAGACCCAGTACTTC. Amino acid sequence: CATGPGGQETQYF.

The J gene is TRBJ2-3, the V gene TRBV12-3 or TRBV12-4; TRBD1 might be the D (6 bases). This CDR3 contains 12 residues. Trimming stripped 6 bases from V and 8 bases from J, with 12 bases between. The CDR3 DNA follows: TGTGCCAGCAGCCTTCTAGGGGGTACGCAGTATTTT. Translation: CASSLLGGTQYF.

CDR3 region: CASSFGGAKNIQYF. CDR3 in DNA: TGTGCCAGCAGCTTTGGGGGGGCCAAAAACATTCAGTACTTC. The J gene is TRBJ2-4, the V gene TRBV7-2, with D maybe TRBD2 (6 bases). The CDR3 covers 14 residues. Germline loops: CDR1 SGHTA, CDR2 FQGNSA. V was clipped by 3 bases and J by 1 base, with 7 bases between them.

This rearrangement joins TRBV6-5 to TRBJ2-7; tentatively, D is TRBD2 (6 bases). The CDR3 contains 11 residues. V dropped 6 bases and J dropped 3 bases, with 6 bases sitting between them. Germline CDR1 reads MNHEY; CDR2 reads SVGAGI. CDR3 sequence (DNA): TGTGCCAGCAGGGACTACTACGAGCAGTACGTC. Translated, it gives CASRDYYEQYV.

This chain links TRBV7-9 with TRBJ2-1; TRBD2 aligns across 9 bases. This CDR3 has 18 amino acids. CDR1 and CDR2 (germline): SEHNR, FQNEAQ (reference sequence). The V segment lost 10 bases and the J segment 1 base; nucleotides outside the gene matches: 17. CDR3 nucleotide sequence: TGTGCCATCCCTCTAGCCCTTGCGGGGGGGCCATCCTACAATGAGCAGTTCTTC. Translated, it gives CAIPLALAGGPSYNEQFF.

V is TRBV29-1 and J is TRBJ2-5; D perhaps matches TRBD2 (6 bases). CDR3 size: 13 residues. Germline CDR1 and CDR2: SQVTM and ANQGSEA. V lost 6 bases to trimming and J lost 5 bases, with 16 bases between them. Here the CDR3 DNA reads TGCAGCGTGCCTTGGACGGGGGACGAGACCCAGTACTTC. It encodes CSVPWTGDETQYF.

The rearrangement joins TRBV5-5 to TRBJ1-5, with a possible D match to TRBD1 (5 bases). Per the germline V gene, CDR1 is SGHKS and CDR2 is YYEKEE (reference sequence). The CDR3 sequence is 14 residues long. The V end was cut by 0 bases, the J end by 2 bases, with 6 bases between. CDR3 bases: TGTGCCAGCAGCTTGGCCAGGGGCAATCAGCCCCAGCATTTT. Its translation is CASSLARGNQPQHF. Full variable domain (rest looked up from reference TRBV5-5 and TRBJ1-5): DAGVTQSPTHLIKTRGQQVTLRCSPISGHKSVSWYQQVLGQGPQFIFQYYEKEERGRGNFPDRFSARQFPNYSSELNVNALLLGDSALYLCASSLARGNQPQHFGDGTRLSIL.

The rearrangement uses TRBV13 and TRBJ2-7, with D possibly matching TRBD1 (6 bases). This CDR3 comprises 14 residues. V was shortened by 5 bases and J by 1 base, with 12 bases between the two germline ends. Germline CDR1 is PRHDT and CDR2 is FYEKMQ (reference sequence). CDR3 sequence (DNA): TGTGCCAGCAGCCCCGGACAGCCGTCCTACGAGCAGTACGTC. Amino acid sequence: CASSPGQPSYEQYV.

CDR3 region: CASSSMTRWFNEQFF. Written as DNA, the CDR3 is TGTGCCAGCAGTTCGATGACTAGATGGTTCAATGAGCAGTTCTTC. The genes are TRBV6-2 or TRBV6-3 and TRBJ2-1; tentative D call: TRBD2 (6 bases). The CDR3 covers 15 residues. Germline V CDR1 and CDR2: MNHEY, SVGEGT. Trimming shortened V by 4 bases and J by 6 bases, and 16 bases separated the two germline ends.

The chain carries TRBV5-1 and TRBJ2-5; D is perhaps TRBD1 (6 bases). Between the trimmed V and J ends, which lost 1 base and 1 base, there was a span of 14 bases. The CDR3 totals 16 residues. The germline V gene has CDR1 SGHRS and CDR2 YFSETQ. In DNA form, the CDR3 reads TGCGCCAGCAGCTTGTCAGGGGCCGCTGGCCAAGAGACCCAGTACTTC. It translates to CASSLSGAAGQETQYF.

This clone was counted once. J is TRBJ1-1 and V is TRBV18, with TRBD1 matching 11 bases. The CDR3 totals 17 residues. CDR1 KGHSH and CDR2 LQKENI come from the germline V gene. Trimming removed 6 bases from V and 6 bases from J; junction bases left unmatched: 15. The CDR3, as DNA: TGTGCCAGCTCCATATTCGGACAGGGGGCGCAGATCGCTGAAGCTTTCTTT. Translating it yields CASSIFGQGAQIAEAFF.

The chain combines TRBV5-4 with TRBJ1-2; 10 bases map to TRBD1. The CDR3 contains 18 residues. Germline V gene data show CDR1 as SGHNT and CDR2 as YYREEE (reference sequence). V dropped 0 bases and J dropped 2; count of bases not matched to a gene: 10. As DNA, the CDR3 is TGTGCCAGCAGCTTGGCCATCGGGACAGGGGCCCCCAACTATGGCTACACCTTC. It codes for CASSLAIGTGAPNYGYTF. Filled out from reference TRBV5-4 and TRBJ1-2, the complete variable domain reads ETGVTQSPTHLIKTRGQQVTLRCSSQSGHNTVSWYQQALGQGPQFIFQYYREEENGRGNFPPRFSGLQFPNYSSELNVNALELDDSALYLCASSLAIGTGAPNYGYTFGSGTRLTVV.

This clone has only one observation. This rearrangement joins TRBV28 to TRBJ1-2; 8 bases map to TRBD1. The CDR3 covers 13 residues. The junction had 8 bases not matched to a gene; V was cut back by 6 bases and J by 8 bases. Germline V gene sequence: CDR1 MDHEN, CDR2 SYDVKM. For the CDR3, the DNA is TGTGCCAGCAGGCGTACAGGGGGTCAAGGCTACACCTTC. Amino acids: CASRRTGGQGYTF.

The V and J genes are TRBV25-1 and TRBJ2-5, with D perhaps TRBD1 (6 bases). This CDR3 is built from 15 residues. Germline CDR1 and CDR2: MGHDK and SYGVNS. The ends were cut back, 2 bases at V and 5 bases at J, with 15 bases in the middle. The CDR3 region is CASSEAGVLGETQYF. The CDR3 DNA sequence: TGTGCCAGCAGTGAAGCAGGGGTTTTGGGGGAGACCCAGTACTTC.